The T cell receptor (beta chain) described here comes from a study of tumor-infiltrating lymphocytes in localized non-small cell lung cancer. Overall study findings and caveats: Compared with uninvolved lung, tumors showed higher T cell infiltration by TCRbeta sequencing.

TCRdb's copy holds only in-frame clones and misses some; the assay was immunoSEQ multiplex PCR. The sample carries 11,000 to 15,000 clones, approximately 71% recorded once. Turning to this clone: The antigen remains undetermined.

The V and J ends lost 4 bases and 6 bases, in that order; junction bases with no gene match: 8. Germline V gene data show CDR1 as SGDLS and CDR2 as YYNGEE. The CDR3 length is 14 residues. The chain recombines TRBV9 with TRBJ2-3; 7 bases line up with TRBD2. Material for sequencing was uninvolved lung tissue not adjacent to the tumor. The sequence was obtained from a human donor with non-small cell lung cancer. In DNA, the CDR3 is TGTGCCAGCAGCACACGACTAGCCGCCGATACGCAGTATTTT. Its protein is CASSTRLAADTQYF. The full variable domain, in which reference TRBV9 and TRBJ2-3 provide the parts outside the CDR3, is DSGVTQTPKHLITATGQRVTLRCSPRSGDLSVYWYQQSLDQGLQFLIQYYNGEERAKGNILERFSAQQFPDLHSELNLSSLELGDSALYFCASSTRLAADTQYFGPGTRLTVL.